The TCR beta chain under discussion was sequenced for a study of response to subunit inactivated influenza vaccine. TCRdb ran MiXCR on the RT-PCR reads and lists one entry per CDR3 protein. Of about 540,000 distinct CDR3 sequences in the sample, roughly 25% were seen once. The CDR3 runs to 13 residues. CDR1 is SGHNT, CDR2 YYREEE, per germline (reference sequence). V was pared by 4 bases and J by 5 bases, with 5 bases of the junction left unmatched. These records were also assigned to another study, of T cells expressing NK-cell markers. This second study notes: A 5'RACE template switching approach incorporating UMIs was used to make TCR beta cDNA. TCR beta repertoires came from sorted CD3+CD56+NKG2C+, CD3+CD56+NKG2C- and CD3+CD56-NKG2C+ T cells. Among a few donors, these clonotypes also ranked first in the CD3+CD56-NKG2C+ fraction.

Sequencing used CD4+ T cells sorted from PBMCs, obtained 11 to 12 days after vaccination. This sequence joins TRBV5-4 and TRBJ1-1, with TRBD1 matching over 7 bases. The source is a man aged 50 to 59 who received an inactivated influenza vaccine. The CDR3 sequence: CASSMTGKTEAFF. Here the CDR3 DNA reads TGTGCCAGCAGCATGACAGGGAAGACTGAAGCTTTCTTT.